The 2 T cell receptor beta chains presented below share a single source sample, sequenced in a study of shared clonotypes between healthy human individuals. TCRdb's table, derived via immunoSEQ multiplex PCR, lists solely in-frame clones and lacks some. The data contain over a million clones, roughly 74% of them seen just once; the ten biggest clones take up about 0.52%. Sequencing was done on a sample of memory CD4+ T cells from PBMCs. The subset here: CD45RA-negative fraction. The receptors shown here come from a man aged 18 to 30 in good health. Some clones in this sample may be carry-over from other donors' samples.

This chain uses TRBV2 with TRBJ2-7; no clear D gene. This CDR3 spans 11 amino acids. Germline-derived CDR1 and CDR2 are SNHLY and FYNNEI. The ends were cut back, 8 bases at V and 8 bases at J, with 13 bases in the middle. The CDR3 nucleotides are TGTGCCAGCGTCTACTCTGTGCAGCAGTACTTC. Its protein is CASVYSVQQYF.

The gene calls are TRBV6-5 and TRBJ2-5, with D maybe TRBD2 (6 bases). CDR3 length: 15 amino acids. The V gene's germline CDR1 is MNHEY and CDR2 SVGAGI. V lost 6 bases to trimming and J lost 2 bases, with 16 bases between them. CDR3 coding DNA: TGTGCCAGCAGGGGGGTTGGTGCGGGGCAAGAGACCCAGTACTTC. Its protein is CASRGVGAGQETQYF.